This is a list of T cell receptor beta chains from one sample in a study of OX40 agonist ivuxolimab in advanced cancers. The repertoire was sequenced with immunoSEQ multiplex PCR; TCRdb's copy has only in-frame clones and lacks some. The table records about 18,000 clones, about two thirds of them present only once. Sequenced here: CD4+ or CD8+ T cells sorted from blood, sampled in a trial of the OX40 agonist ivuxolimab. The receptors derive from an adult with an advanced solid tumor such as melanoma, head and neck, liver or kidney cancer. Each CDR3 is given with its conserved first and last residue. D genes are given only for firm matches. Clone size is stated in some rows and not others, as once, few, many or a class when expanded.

DNA: TGCAGCGTTCTCCCTAGCGGAGCCTACGAGCAGTACTTC
CDR3: CSVLPSGAYEQYF
V: TRBV29-1
size: .
J: TRBJ2-7
D: TRBD2

DNA: TGTGCCAGCAGCTCTGGTCCACCGGAGGAGACCCAGTACTTC
CDR3: CASSSGPPEETQYF
V: TRBV5-4
size: .
J: TRBJ2-5
D: .

DNA: TGTGCCAGCAGCTATGGGGCGCCAGATACGCAGTATTTT
CDR3: CASSYGAPDTQYF
V: TRBV5-8
size: .
J: TRBJ2-3
D: .

DNA: TGTGCCAGCAGAATACTAGCGGGAGGGAGCACCGGGGAGCTGTTTTTT
CDR3: CASRILAGGSTGELFF
V: TRBV19
size: .
J: TRBJ2-2
D: TRBD2

DNA: TGTGCCAGCAGCCCCCGGACAGGGACATACACTGAAGCTTTCTTT
CDR3: CASSPRTGTYTEAFF
V: TRBV9
size: medium-sized
J: TRBJ1-1
D: TRBD1

DNA: TGTGCCAGCACCCCCGCTGGTTCGAGGGGCACTGAAGCTTTCTTT
CDR3: CASTPAGSRGTEAFF
V: TRBV28
size: .
J: TRBJ1-1
D: .

DNA: TGTGCCAGCAGTGATAACACCATATATTTT
CDR3: CASSDNTIYF
V: TRBV28
size: .
J: TRBJ1-3
D: .

DNA: TGTGCCAGCAGCCAAGACCGAGAGACAGGGGGCACATACTACAATGAGCAGTTCTTC
CDR3: CASSQDRETGGTYYNEQFF
V: TRBV4-2
size: few
J: TRBJ2-1
D: TRBD1

DNA: TGTGCCAGCAGTTATTCTGGCCCTGAAGCTTTCTTT
CDR3: CASSYSGPEAFF
V: TRBV6-4
size: .
J: TRBJ1-1
D: .

DNA: TGTGCCAGCAGCTTAGCGCAAAATCAGCCCCAGCATTTT
CDR3: CASSLAQNQPQHF
V: TRBV7-9
size: .
J: TRBJ1-5
D: .

DNA: TGTGCCAGCAGCAGAACCACCGAGGACAGGGCGTACAATGAGCAGTTCTTC
CDR3: CASSRTTEDRAYNEQFF
V: TRBV21-1
size: few
J: TRBJ2-1
D: .

DNA: TGTGCCAGCGGACCAACGAACACAGATACGCAGTATTTT
CDR3: CASGPTNTDTQYF
V: TRBV13
size: .
J: TRBJ2-3
D: .

DNA: TGTGCCAGCAGCTTTTACAGGGACGGCTACACCTTC
CDR3: CASSFYRDGYTF
V: TRBV11-1
size: .
J: TRBJ1-2
D: .

DNA: TGCAGCGTGGGGACAGCTAACTATGGCTACACCTTC
CDR3: CSVGTANYGYTF
V: TRBV29-1
size: .
J: TRBJ1-2
D: TRBD1

DNA: TGTGCCAGCAGTGGGTACAGGGGGCCGCGTGAGGAAAAACTGTTTTTT
CDR3: CASSGYRGPREEKLFF
V: TRBV25-1
size: .
J: TRBJ1-4
D: TRBD1

DNA: TGTGCCAGTAGTATATCAGCGGGCATCTACAATGAGCAGTTCTTC
CDR3: CASSISAGIYNEQFF
V: TRBV19
size: .
J: TRBJ2-1
D: .

DNA: TGTGCCAGCAGCGTAAGGGTTTACACCGGGGAGCTGTTTTTT
CDR3: CASSVRVYTGELFF
V: TRBV9
size: .
J: TRBJ2-2
D: .

DNA: TGTGCCAGCACAGGGGGGGGCAACACTGAAGCTTTCTTT
CDR3: CASTGGGNTEAFF
V: TRBV27
size: .
J: TRBJ1-1
D: TRBD1

DNA: TGTGCCATCAGTGGCTTCTTCTGGCGGAGGACCCGCCCCAAAAACATTCAGTACTTC
CDR3: CAISGFFWRRTRPKNIQYF
V: TRBV10-3
size: once
J: TRBJ2-4
D: .

DNA: TGTGCCATCAGTGAGTCATCTAGGGGCACCGGGGAGCTGTTTTTT
CDR3: CAISESSRGTGELFF
V: TRBV10-3
size: .
J: TRBJ2-2
D: .

DNA: TGCGCCAGCAGCGTTCTTTGGGGAGGGTCCTACAATGAGCAGTTCTTC
CDR3: CASSVLWGGSYNEQFF
V: TRBV4-1
size: .
J: TRBJ2-1
D: TRBD2

DNA: TGTGCCAGCAGCGGGAAGGGGAGCTCCTACGAGCAGTACTTC
CDR3: CASSGKGSSYEQYF
V: TRBV5-4
size: .
J: TRBJ2-7
D: .